Sequencing of this T cell receptor (beta chain) was carried out in a study of T-cell memory formation after mild COVID-19. General observations from the study: CD4+ contracting clones were found mainly in CM and EM, and CD8+ ones in EMRA. Pre-infection memory contained some responding clones, which suggested that cross-reactive memory had joined. Clones shrinking from day 15 to 85 showed even CD4/CD8 mixes; later expanders tilted CD4+.

The CDR3 runs to 15 residues. Germline V gives CDR1 SGHVS, CDR2 FNYEAQ. V lost 0 bases to trimming and J lost 3 bases, with 12 bases between them. cDNA libraries for TCR alpha and TCR beta, carrying sample barcodes and UMIs, came from 5'RACE with constant-segment primers. TCRdb used MiXCR to reprocess the 5' RACE reads, holding one entry per CDR3 protein. The sample shows about 200,000 distinct CDR3 sequences, roughly 17% of them seen only once. This clonotype was recorded a few times. What it binds is not known. This TCR came from an adult woman who had mild COVID-19 (a few samples of this study predate the infection). Cell type and time point are not known. Specimen: PBMCs or a T cell subset sorted from them (not recorded which). The chain joins TRBV7-6 to TRBJ2-7; D uncertain. Here the CDR3 reads CASSLALGPGYEQYF. In DNA form, the CDR3 reads TGTGCCAGCAGCTTAGCGCTGGGTCCTGGCTACGAGCAGTACTTC.